This T cell receptor beta chain stems from a study of CD8 T cells in ankylosing spondylitis. Germline CDR1 and CDR2: DFQATT and SNEGSKA (reference sequence). V was pared by 4 bases and J by 5 bases, with 15 bases between. This CDR3 region has 13 residues. MiXCR was run by TCRdb on the 5' RACE reads, yielding one entry per CDR3 protein. The table includes 210,000 or so distinct CDR3 sequences, 8.2% detected once. This clonotype was observed a few times. The chain links TRBV20-1 to TRBJ2-7, with D perhaps matching TRBD2 (6 bases). The clonotype comes from a female donor with ankylosing spondylitis or in good health (not recorded which). Sequencing was carried out using blood, either unsorted or a sorted T cell fraction (not recorded which). As DNA, the CDR3 is TGCAGTGCTAACGGCGGGATATCGAACGAGCAGTACTTC. Its translation is CSANGGISNEQYF.